The following is a T cell receptor beta chain sequence with its context. This entry comes from a study of blood T cell repertoires in COVID-19. Assay used: immunoSEQ multiplex PCR; TCRdb lists only in-frame clones, some missing. This sample carries 120,000 to 150,000 clones, 87% of them seen once, and the ten largest clones take 0.95%. Germline V CDR1 and CDR2: SGHRS, YFSETQ. The CDR3 covers 16 residues. V lost 0 bases and J 0 bases, leaving 11 bases between the germline ends. This receptor was identified in a woman aged 50 to 60 with acute or convalescent COVID-19. Sequencing was performed on peripheral blood. V is TRBV5-1 and J is TRBJ2-3; weak D call: TRBD2 (6 bases). The CDR3 region is CASSLESGTSTDTQYF. CDR3 sequence (DNA): TGCGCCAGCAGCTTGGAGTCAGGGACTAGCACAGATACGCAGTATTTT.